Shown below are 12 T cell receptor beta chains from a single sample sequenced in a study of blood T cell repertoires in COVID-19. Sequenced by immunoSEQ multiplex PCR; TCRdb stores in-frame clones only, minus some. The data show under 150,000 clones, approximately 84% seen once. Sample: peripheral blood. The receptors were gathered from a man in his forties with acute or convalescent COVID-19.

Notes on this clone: One junction end disagrees with the germline gene, perhaps due to a read error. The DNA for the CDR3 is TGTGCCAGCAGTTTAAAGCTAGCGGGGGGGTACGTGCAGTACTTC. Its translation: CASSLKLAGGYVQYF. The rearrangement links TRBV27 to TRBJ2-7; 12 bases agree with TRBD2. The CDR3 totals 15 residues. Germline CDR1 is MNHEY and CDR2 is SMNVEV (reference sequence).

The chain combines TRBV11-3 with TRBJ2-2, with 12 bases that match TRBD1. This CDR3 spans 18 amino acids. The V and J ends lost 5 bases and 4 bases, in that order; junction bases with no gene match: 11. Germline V gene data show CDR1 as SGHNT and CDR2 as YENEEA. CDR3 bases: TGTGCCAGCAGCCCCCCGGGACAGGGGGCCGTCGGCACCGGGGAGCTGTTTTTT. Protein product: CASSPPGQGAVGTGELFF.

The chain is built from TRBV5-6 and TRBJ2-2; maybe TRBD1 (6 bases). CDR3 length: 17 residues. Trimming removed 1 base at V and 4 bases at J, with 17 bases between. Germline CDR1 SGHDT, CDR2 YYEEEE. CDR3: CASSLRGTRRGTGELFF. In nucleotides, the CDR3 is TGTGCCAGCAGCTTGCGAGGGACACGAAGGGGCACCGGGGAGCTGTTTTTT.

V usage is TRBV6-2 or TRBV6-3 and J usage is TRBJ1-2; D remains unclear. Per germline, CDR1 MNHEY and CDR2 SVGEGT. V was pared by 0 bases and J by 8 bases, with 13 bases between. This CDR3 is built from 14 residues. The CDR3 loop is CASSYSSSVRGYTF. The CDR3 DNA sequence: TGTGCCAGCAGTTACTCGTCGTCCGTGCGCGGCTACACCTTC.

Remarks on this clone: A read error is possible here, since a much larger clone lies one base away. For the CDR3, the DNA is TGTGCCAGCAGCTTTGGGAGCTCCTACGAGCAGTACTTC. It translates to CASSFGSSYEQYF. This chain joins TRBV11-2 and TRBJ2-7; a possible D gene is TRBD2 (5 bases). Between the trimmed V and J ends, which lost 3 bases and 0 bases, there was a span of 6 bases. This CDR3 spans 13 amino acids. The germline V gene encodes CDR1 SGHAT and CDR2 FQNNGV.

The rearrangement joins TRBV4-1 to TRBJ1-4, with a tentative D call TRBD1 (6 bases). Germline CDR1 reads MGHRA; CDR2 reads YSYEKL. The CDR3 extends over 20 amino acids. V lost 1 base and J lost 6, with 27 bases in between. The CDR3 region is CASSQAAQLTGLYSHEKLFF. The CDR3 nucleotides read TGCGCCAGCAGCCAAGCCGCACAACTAACAGGGTTGTACAGTCATGAAAAACTGTTTTTT.

V and J are TRBV27 and TRBJ1-5; TRBD1 matches at 8 bases. This CDR3 is built from 14 residues. In germline, CDR1 is MNHEY, CDR2 SMNVEV (reference sequence). V was pared by 5 bases and J by 5 bases, with 5 bases of the junction left unmatched. The CDR3 is CASSPGQVHQPQHF. CDR3 nucleotides: TGTGCCAGCAGTCCGGGACAGGTTCATCAGCCCCAGCATTTT.

The chain employs TRBV20-1 and TRBJ2-3; 10 bases agree with TRBD2. CDR1 is DFQATT and CDR2 is SNEGSKA in the germline V gene (reference sequence). V was clipped by 3 bases and J by 5 bases; unmatched bases: 5. The CDR3 loop spans 14 amino acids. The CDR3 here is CSASSGGLKDTQYF. In DNA form, the CDR3 reads TGCAGTGCTAGTAGCGGGGGGCTCAAAGATACGCAGTATTTT.

The chain couples TRBV30 to TRBJ2-1, with D uncertain. In germline, CDR1 is GTSNPN, CDR2 SVGIG (reference sequence). The V gene lost 0 bases and the J gene lost 12 bases, with 9 bases spanning the gap. The CDR3 contains 11 residues. The CDR3 protein is CAWSVQSWQFF. The DNA for the CDR3 is TGTGCCTGGAGTGTCCAAAGCTGGCAGTTCTTC.

V is TRBV7-5 and J is TRBJ1-5. TRBV7-5 is marked as a pseudogene. This CDR3 is built from 16 residues. The CDR3 sequence: CVRSLDVVAGNQPQHF. CDR3 DNA: TGTGTCAGAAGCTTAGACGTGGTTGCGGGCAATCAGCCCCAGCATTTT.

CDR3 sequence (DNA): TGTGCCAGCAGTTTAAGTCAGGCCCGCCAAGAGACCCAGTACTTC. Translation gives CASSLSQARQETQYF. The J gene is TRBJ2-5, the V gene TRBV27; D unresolved. Trimming stripped 2 bases from V and 1 base from J, with 11 bases between. The CDR3 sequence is 15 residues long. Germline V gene lookup returns CDR1 MNHEY and CDR2 SMNVEV (reference sequence).

This chain joins TRBV7-3 and TRBJ2-3; the D is unclear. CDR1 is SGHTA and CDR2 is FQGTGA in the germline V gene. Between the trimmed V and J ends, which lost 4 bases and 3 bases, there was a span of 8 bases. This CDR3 has 13 residues. The CDR3 coding sequence is TGTGCCAGCAGCTCTGACTGGACAGATACGCAGTATTTT. It yields the protein CASSSDWTDTQYF.